This record concerns one TCR beta chain sequence. Its matching antigen is unknown. Researchers attached unique molecular identifiers to individual cDNA molecules. TCRdb reprocessed the 5' RACE reads with MiXCR, giving one entry per CDR3 protein. The sample includes about 59,000 distinct CDR3 sequences, under 15% of them seen just once. The sample is drawn from a study of early T cells in non-severe SARS-CoV-2 infection. Study-level background: The input, bulk RNA from unsorted whole blood, was sequenced, and chains were unpaired.

Study results and caveats: Matching against VDJdb likely underestimated virus-specific expansions, favoring anti-spike CD8.

The receptor's source is an adult who was a healthcare worker with PCR-confirmed SARS-CoV-2 infection or an uninfected control (not recorded which). Sequenced material: whole blood.

The CDR3 spells CASSDPGGLNTEAFF. DNA for the CDR3: TGTGCCAGTTCTGATCCAGGGGGCTTGAACACTGAAGCTTTCTTT. This sequence joins TRBV12-3 or TRBV12-4 and TRBJ1-1, with 8 bases matching TRBD1. The trim removed 9 bases at V and 0 bases at J, leaving 9 bases unmatched. CDR3 length: 15 amino acids.